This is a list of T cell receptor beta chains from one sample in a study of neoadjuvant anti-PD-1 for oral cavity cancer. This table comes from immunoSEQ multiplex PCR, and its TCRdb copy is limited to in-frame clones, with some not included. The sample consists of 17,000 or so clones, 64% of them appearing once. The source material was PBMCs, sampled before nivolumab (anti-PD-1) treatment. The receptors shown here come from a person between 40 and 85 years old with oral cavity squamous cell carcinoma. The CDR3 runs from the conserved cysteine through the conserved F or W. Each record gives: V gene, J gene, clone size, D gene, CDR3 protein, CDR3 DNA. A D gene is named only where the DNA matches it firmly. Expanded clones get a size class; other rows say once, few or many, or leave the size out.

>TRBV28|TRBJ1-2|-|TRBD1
CASSPQPGQRTYGYTF
TGTGCCAGCAGTCCCCAACCGGGACAGAGAACCTATGGCTACACCTTC
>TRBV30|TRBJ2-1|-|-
CAWGGLVRGTPRPSYNEQFF
TGTGCCTGGGGGGGCCTGGTTCGGGGGACCCCTCGCCCCTCCTACAATGAGCAGTTCTTC
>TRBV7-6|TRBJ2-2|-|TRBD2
CASSLFPSGANTGELFF
TGTGCCAGCAGCTTATTTCCTAGCGGGGCGAACACCGGGGAGCTGTTTTTT
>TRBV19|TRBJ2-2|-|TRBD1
CASSIDAGTENGELFF
TGTGCCAGTAGTATAGATGCCGGGACAGAAAACGGGGAGCTGTTTTTT
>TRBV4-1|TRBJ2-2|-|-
CASSSPYNTGELFF
TGCGCCAGCAGCTCCCCGTACAACACCGGGGAGCTGTTTTTT
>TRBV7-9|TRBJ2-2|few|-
CASSLGVLSSGELFF
TGTGCCAGCAGCTTAGGGGTTCTATCATCGGGGGAGCTGTTTTTT
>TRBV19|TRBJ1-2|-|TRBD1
CASSQTGGYGYTF
TGTGCCAGTAGCCAGACAGGGGGCTATGGCTACACCTTC
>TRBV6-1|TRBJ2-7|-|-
CASSDRDSSSYEQYF
TGTGCCAGCAGTGATCGGGACTCGAGCTCCTACGAGCAGTACTTC
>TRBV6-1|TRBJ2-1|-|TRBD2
CASSEVAGSYNEQFF
TGTGCCAGCAGCGAGGTAGCGGGAAGCTACAATGAGCAGTTCTTC
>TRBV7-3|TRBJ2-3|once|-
CASSKGAADTQYF
TGTGCCAGCAGCAAAGGGGCTGCGGATACGCAGTATTTT
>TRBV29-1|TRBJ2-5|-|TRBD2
CSVYRPAGGETQYF
TGCAGCGTCTACAGGCCAGCGGGAGGAGAGACCCAGTACTTC
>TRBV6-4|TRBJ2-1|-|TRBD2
CASSVTSGGYNEQFF
TGTGCCAGCAGCGTCACTAGCGGGGGGTACAATGAGCAGTTCTTC
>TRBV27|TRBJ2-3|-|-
CATRRVPTDTQYF
TGTGCCACCCGCCGGGTACCCACAGATACGCAGTATTTT
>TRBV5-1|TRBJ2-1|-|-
CASSLGVGEYNEQFF
TGCGCCAGCAGCTTGGGGGTAGGAGAATACAATGAGCAGTTCTTC
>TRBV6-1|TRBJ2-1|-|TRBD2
CASTGTSVPEQFF
TGTGCCAGCACCGGGACTAGCGTCCCCGAGCAGTTCTTC
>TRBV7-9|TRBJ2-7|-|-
CASSLEQALSQYF
TGTGCCAGCAGCTTAGAACAAGCCCTATCTCAGTACTTC
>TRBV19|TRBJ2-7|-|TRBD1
CASSFAAGGHYEQYF
TGTGCCAGTAGTTTTGCGGCAGGGGGCCACTACGAGCAGTACTTC